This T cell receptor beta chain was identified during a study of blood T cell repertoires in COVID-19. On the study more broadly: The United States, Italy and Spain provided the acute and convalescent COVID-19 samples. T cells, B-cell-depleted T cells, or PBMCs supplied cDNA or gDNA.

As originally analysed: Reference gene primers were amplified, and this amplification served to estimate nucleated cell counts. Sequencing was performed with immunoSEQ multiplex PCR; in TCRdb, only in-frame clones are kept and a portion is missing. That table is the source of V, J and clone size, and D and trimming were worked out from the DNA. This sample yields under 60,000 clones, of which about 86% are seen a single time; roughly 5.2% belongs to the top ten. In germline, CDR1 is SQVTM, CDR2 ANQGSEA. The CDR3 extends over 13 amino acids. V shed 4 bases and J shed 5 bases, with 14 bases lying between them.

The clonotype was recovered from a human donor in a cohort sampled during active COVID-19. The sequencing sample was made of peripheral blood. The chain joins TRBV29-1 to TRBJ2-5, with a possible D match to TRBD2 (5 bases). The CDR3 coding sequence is TGCAGCGTTGTCAACGGGGTGGGGGAGACCCAGTACTTC. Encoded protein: CSVVNGVGETQYF.